Sequencing of this T cell receptor beta chain was carried out in a study of somatic mutations in cytotoxic T cells in rheumatoid arthritis. Study-level background: Blood (approximately 30 ml EDTA) from each patient was taken right after diagnosis, before any treatment.

Germline lookup yields CDR1 SEHNR and CDR2 FQNEAQ (reference sequence). J gave up 7 bases and V 8 bases, and 6 bases lay outside the gene matches. The length of the CDR3 is 14 residues. The assay was immunoSEQ multiplex PCR, and TCRdb's table has in-frame clones only and misses some. The sample shows 3,600 or so clones, 70% to 85% of them seen only once. The TCR originated in a man aged 35 to 55 with rheumatoid arthritis. The chain employs TRBV7-9 and TRBJ2-7; TRBD2 matches 15 bases. Sequenced: CD8+ T cells sorted from blood. CDR3 in DNA: TGTGCCAGCCGGCCGGGACTAGCGGGAGGAGAGCAGTACTTC. It is translated as CASRPGLAGGEQYF.